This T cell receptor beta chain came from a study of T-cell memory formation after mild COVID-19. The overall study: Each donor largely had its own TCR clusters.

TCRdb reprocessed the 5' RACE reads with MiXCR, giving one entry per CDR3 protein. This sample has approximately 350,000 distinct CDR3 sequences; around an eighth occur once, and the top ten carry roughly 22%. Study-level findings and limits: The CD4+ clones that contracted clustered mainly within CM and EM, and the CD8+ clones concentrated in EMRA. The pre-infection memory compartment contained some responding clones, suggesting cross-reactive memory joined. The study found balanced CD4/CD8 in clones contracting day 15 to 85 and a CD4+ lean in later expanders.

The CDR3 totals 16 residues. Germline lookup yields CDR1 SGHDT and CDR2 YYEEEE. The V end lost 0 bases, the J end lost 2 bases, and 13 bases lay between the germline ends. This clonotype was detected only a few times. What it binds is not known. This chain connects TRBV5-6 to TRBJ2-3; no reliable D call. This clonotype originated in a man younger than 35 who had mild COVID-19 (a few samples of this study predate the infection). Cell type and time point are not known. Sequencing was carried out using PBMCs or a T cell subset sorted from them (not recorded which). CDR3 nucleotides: TGTGCCAGCAGCTTGGCCAGGACCCCGCTCACAGATACGCAGTATTTT. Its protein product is CASSLARTPLTDTQYF.